The rows below give T cell receptor beta chains drawn from one sample of a study of cytomegalovirus exposure and HLA in healthy donors. Produced via immunoSEQ multiplex PCR; TCRdb's table is partial and in-frame only. This table holds approximately 200,000 clones, roughly 85% found once. The sequencing input was PBMCs. The source is a man younger than 35 in good health and CMV-seronegative. CDR3s include the opening cysteine and the closing phenylalanine or tryptophan. D genes are given only for firm matches. Rows give clone size only sometimes, using once, few, many, or a class for an expanded clone.

>NA|TRBD1|TRBV7-2|TRBJ1-5
CASSLVQGAGQPQHF
TGTGCCAGCAGCTTAGTTCAGGGGGCAGGGCAGCCCCAGCATTTT
>NA|NA|TRBV7-2|TRBJ1-2
CASSLVRGVDYGYTF
TGTGCCAGCAGCTTAGTCCGGGGGGTCGACTATGGCTACACCTTC
>NA|NA|TRBV21-1|TRBJ2-7
CASTTGQLMVYEQYF
TGTGCCAGCACCACGGGACAGTTGATGGTCTACGAGCAGTACTTC
>NA|NA|TRBV4-2|TRBJ1-5
CASSQETGINNQPQHF
TGTGCCAGCAGCCAGGAAACAGGGATTAACAATCAGCCCCAGCATTTT
>once|NA|TRBV19|TRBJ2-7
CASSIVGSSYEQYF
TGTGCCAGTAGTATCGTGGGCAGTTCCTACGAGCAGTACTTC
>NA|TRBD1|TRBV29-1|TRBJ2-2
CSVAGGPGELFF
TGCAGCGTCGCAGGGGGCCCCGGGGAGCTGTTTTTT
>NA|NA|TRBV4-3|TRBJ2-5
CASSQGALQETQYF
TGCGCCAGCAGCCAAGGGGCCCTACAAGAGACCCAGTACTTC
>NA|TRBD1|TRBV6-1|TRBJ1-4
CASSRDRGDEKLFF
TGTGCCAGCAGTCGGGACAGGGGTGATGAAAAACTGTTTTTT
>NA|TRBD1|TRBV30|TRBJ1-2
CAWSVLVATGPYGYTF
TGTGCCTGGAGTGTACTTGTAGCGACAGGGCCATATGGCTACACCTTC
>NA|TRBD1|TRBV18|TRBJ1-1
CASSPPGGLNTEAFF
TGTGCCAGCTCACCGCCAGGGGGCCTGAACACTGAAGCTTTCTTT
>NA|TRBD1|TRBV19|TRBJ2-2
CASKRDRTITGELFF
TGTGCCAGTAAAAGGGACAGGACAATTACCGGGGAGCTGTTTTTT